The rows below give T cell receptor beta chains drawn from one sample of a study of blood T cell repertoires in COVID-19. Sequencing was performed with immunoSEQ multiplex PCR; in TCRdb, only in-frame clones are kept and a portion is missing. This table holds some 200,000 clones, around nine tenths found once. Material for sequencing was PBMCs or T cells enriched from blood (not recorded which). The receptors were gathered from a woman aged 18-30 years who had recovered from COVID-19. Each CDR3 is given with its conserved first and last residue. Fields, in order: D gene, J gene, V gene, clone size, CDR3 protein, CDR3 DNA. D genes are given only for firm matches. Clone size, where shown, is once, few, many, or a class for clones that have expanded.

- | TRBJ2-7 | TRBV11-2 | - | CASSLGGSGYEQYF | TGTGCCAGCAGCTTAGGGGGTAGCGGATACGAGCAGTACTTC
TRBD2 | TRBJ2-1 | TRBV30 | - | CAWLGSGLPEQFF | TGTGCCTGGCTAGGTAGCGGGCTTCCTGAGCAGTTCTTC
TRBD2 | TRBJ2-1 | TRBV5-8 | - | CASSLDPGTSGVSYNEQFF | TGTGCCAGCAGCTTGGACCCCGGGACTAGCGGGGTCTCCTACAATGAGCAGTTCTTC
TRBD2 | TRBJ2-1 | TRBV4-2 | - | CASSSETSGSYNEQFF | TGTGCCAGCAGCTCCGAAACTAGCGGGAGCTACAATGAGCAGTTCTTC
- | TRBJ2-7 | TRBV6-5 | - | CASSQGRSEQYF | TGTGCCAGCAGCCAGGGGAGATCCGAGCAGTACTTC
- | TRBJ1-1 | TRBV11-2 | - | CASSRWGEPNTEAFF | TGTGCCAGCAGCCGGTGGGGGGAACCTAACACTGAAGCTTTCTTT
- | TRBJ1-3 | TRBV7-9 | - | CASSTRQSSGNTIYF | TGTGCCAGCAGCACGAGACAGTCCTCTGGAAACACCATATATTTT
TRBD2 | TRBJ2-1 | TRBV5-1 | - | CASSWGLGYNEQFF | TGCGCCAGCAGCTGGGGACTAGGGTACAATGAGCAGTTCTTC
- | TRBJ2-2 | TRBV7-9 | - | CASSLDRSTGELFF | TGTGCCAGCAGCCTGGACAGATCCACCGGGGAGCTGTTTTTT
TRBD2 | TRBJ2-7 | TRBV19 | - | CASSIGLAARREQYF | TGTGCCAGTAGTATAGGACTAGCGGCCCGGAGGGAGCAGTACTTC
- | TRBJ2-3 | TRBV19 | - | CASNQGGGDTQYF | TGTGCCAGTAACCAGGGAGGTGGTGATACGCAGTATTTT
TRBD2 | TRBJ2-7 | TRBV18 | - | CASSRLADLYEQYF | TGTGCCAGCTCAAGACTAGCTGATCTCTACGAGCAGTACTTC
- | TRBJ2-2 | TRBV28 | - | CASSRGEGYTSGLNTGELFF | TGTGCCAGCAGTAGAGGTGAGGGCTACACCTCTGGACTTAACACCGGGGAGCTGTTTTTT
- | TRBJ2-6 | TRBV28 | - | CASSFKGPEPSGANVLTF | TGTGCCAGCAGTTTCAAGGGGCCGGAACCCTCTGGGGCCAACGTCCTGACTTTC
TRBD1 | TRBJ2-1 | TRBV9 | - | CASSALIGTGVNEQFF | TGTGCCAGCAGCGCCCTGATCGGGACAGGGGTCAATGAGCAGTTCTTC
TRBD1 | TRBJ2-1 | TRBV27 | - | CASSPRTGGEFF | TGTGCCAGCAGTCCCCGGACAGGGGGGGAGTTCTTC
- | TRBJ1-2 | TRBV11-2 | - | CASRMVGDSRHGYTF | TGTGCCAGCAGAATGGTCGGCGACAGTCGCCATGGCTACACCTTC
- | TRBJ2-1 | TRBV7-3 | - | CASSLDAGNEQFF | TGTGCCAGCAGCTTAGACGCGGGCAATGAGCAGTTCTTC
- | TRBJ2-3 | TRBV24-1 | - | CATYGGPRDTQYF | TGTGCCACCTATGGCGGGCCGCGGGATACGCAGTATTTT
- | TRBJ2-3 | TRBV2 | once | CASTRLSADTQYF | TGTGCCAGCACGAGACTATCTGCCGATACGCAGTATTTT
- | TRBJ2-1 | TRBV18 | - | CASSPEEAGQFF | TGTGCCAGCTCTCCGGAGGAAGCTGGACAGTTCTTC
TRBD2 | TRBJ2-7 | TRBV7-8 | - | CASSTPLTSGRYEQYF | TGTGCCAGCAGCACTCCTTTGACTAGCGGGAGATACGAGCAGTACTTC
TRBD2 | TRBJ2-2 | TRBV27 | - | CAVRGGTGELFF | TGTGCCGTGCGGGGGGGCACCGGGGAGCTGTTTTTT
TRBD2 | TRBJ2-5 | TRBV4-1 | - | CASSQLAGQETQYF | TGCGCCAGCAGCCAACTAGCGGGCCAAGAGACCCAGTACTTC
- | TRBJ1-3 | TRBV4-1 | - | CASSQAPVLAGANGNTIYF | TGCGCCAGCAGCCAAGCCCCCGTCCTCGCGGGGGCAAATGGAAACACCATATATTTT
TRBD2 | TRBJ2-7 | TRBV4-3 | once | CASSQRLAGDEQYF | TGCGCCAGCAGCCAGCGACTAGCGGGAGACGAGCAGTACTTC
- | TRBJ2-1 | TRBV5-4 | - | CASSPGWDNEQFF | TGTGCCAGCAGCCCGGGGTGGGACAATGAGCAGTTCTTC
- | TRBJ2-3 | TRBV5-1 | - | CASSLAQENTQYF | TGCGCCAGCAGCTTGGCTCAGGAAAATACGCAGTATTTT
TRBD1 | TRBJ2-1 | TRBV7-3 | - | CASSRTGTDEQFF | TGTGCCAGCAGCCGGACAGGGACCGATGAGCAGTTCTTC
TRBD1 | TRBJ2-3 | TRBV19 | - | CASSTQGARDTQYF | TGTGCCAGTAGTACCCAGGGGGCACGAGATACGCAGTATTTT
TRBD2 | TRBJ2-7 | TRBV5-1 | - | CASSLAGLAGYEQYF | TGCGCCAGCAGCTTGGCGGGGCTAGCGGGATACGAGCAGTACTTC